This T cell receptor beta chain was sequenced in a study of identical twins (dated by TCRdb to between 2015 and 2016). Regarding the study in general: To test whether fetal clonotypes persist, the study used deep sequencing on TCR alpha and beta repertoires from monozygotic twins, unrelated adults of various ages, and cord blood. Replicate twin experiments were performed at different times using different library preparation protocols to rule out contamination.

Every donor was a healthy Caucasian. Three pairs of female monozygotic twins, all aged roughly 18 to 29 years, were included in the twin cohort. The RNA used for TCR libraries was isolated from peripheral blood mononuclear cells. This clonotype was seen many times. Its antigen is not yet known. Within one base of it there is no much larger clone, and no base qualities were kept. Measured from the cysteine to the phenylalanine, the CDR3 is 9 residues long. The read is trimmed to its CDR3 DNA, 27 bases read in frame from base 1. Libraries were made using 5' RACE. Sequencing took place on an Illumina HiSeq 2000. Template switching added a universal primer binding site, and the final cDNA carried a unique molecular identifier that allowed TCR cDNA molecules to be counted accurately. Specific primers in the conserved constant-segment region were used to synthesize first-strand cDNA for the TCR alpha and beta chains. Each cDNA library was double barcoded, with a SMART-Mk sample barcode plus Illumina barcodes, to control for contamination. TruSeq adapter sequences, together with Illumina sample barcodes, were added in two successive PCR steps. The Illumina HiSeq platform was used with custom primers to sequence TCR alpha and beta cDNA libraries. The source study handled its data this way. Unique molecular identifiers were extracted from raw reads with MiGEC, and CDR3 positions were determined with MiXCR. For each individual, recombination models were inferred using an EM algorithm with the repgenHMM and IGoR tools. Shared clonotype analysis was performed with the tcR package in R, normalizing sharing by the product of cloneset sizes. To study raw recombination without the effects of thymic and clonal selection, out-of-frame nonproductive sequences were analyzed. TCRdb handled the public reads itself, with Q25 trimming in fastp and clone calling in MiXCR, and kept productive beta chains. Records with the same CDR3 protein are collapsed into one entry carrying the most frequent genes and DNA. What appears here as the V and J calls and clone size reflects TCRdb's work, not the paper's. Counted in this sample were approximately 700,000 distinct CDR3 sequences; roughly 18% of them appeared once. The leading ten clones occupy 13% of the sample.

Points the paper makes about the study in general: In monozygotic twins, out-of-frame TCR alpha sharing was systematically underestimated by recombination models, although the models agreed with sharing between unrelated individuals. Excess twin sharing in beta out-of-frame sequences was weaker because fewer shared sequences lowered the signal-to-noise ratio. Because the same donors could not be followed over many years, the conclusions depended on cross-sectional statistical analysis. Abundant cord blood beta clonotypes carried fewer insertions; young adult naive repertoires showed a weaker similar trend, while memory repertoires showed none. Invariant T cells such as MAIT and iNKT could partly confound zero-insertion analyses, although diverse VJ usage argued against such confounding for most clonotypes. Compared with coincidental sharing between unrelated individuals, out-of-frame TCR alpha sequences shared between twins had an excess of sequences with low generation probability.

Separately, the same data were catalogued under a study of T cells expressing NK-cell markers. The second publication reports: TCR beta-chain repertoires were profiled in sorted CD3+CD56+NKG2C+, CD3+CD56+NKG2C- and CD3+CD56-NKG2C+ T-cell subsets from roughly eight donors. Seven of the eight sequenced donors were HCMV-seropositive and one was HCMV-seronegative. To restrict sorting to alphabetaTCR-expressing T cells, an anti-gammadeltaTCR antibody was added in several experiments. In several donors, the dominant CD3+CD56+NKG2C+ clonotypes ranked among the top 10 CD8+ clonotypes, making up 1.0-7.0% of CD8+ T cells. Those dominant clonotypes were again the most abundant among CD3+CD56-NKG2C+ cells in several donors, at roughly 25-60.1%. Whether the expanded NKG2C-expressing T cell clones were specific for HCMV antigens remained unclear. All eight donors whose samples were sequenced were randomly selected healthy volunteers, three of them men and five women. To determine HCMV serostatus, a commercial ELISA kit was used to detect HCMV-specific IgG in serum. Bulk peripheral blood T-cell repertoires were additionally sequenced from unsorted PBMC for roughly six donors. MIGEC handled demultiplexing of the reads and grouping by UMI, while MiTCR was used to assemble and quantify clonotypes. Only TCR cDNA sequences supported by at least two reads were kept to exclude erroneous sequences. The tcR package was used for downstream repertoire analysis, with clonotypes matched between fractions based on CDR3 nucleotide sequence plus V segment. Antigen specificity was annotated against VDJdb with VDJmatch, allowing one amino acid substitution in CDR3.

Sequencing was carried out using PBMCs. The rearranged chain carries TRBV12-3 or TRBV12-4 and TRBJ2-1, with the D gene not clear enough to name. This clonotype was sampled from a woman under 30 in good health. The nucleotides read TGTGCTCCCCGGGATGAGCAGTTCTTC. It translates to CAPRDEQFF.